Listed here are 16 T cell receptor beta chains from one sample, sequenced in a study of CD4+ T cells in melanoma. Profiled with immunoSEQ multiplex PCR; TCRdb holds only in-frame clones, not every one. Here the sample spans more than 90,000 clones, roughly 90% being singletons. The sample comprised peripheral blood. These TCRs come from a human donor with melanoma.

The chain joins TRBV4-1 to TRBJ2-7; 7 positions agree with TRBD2. The CDR3 is 15 amino acids. The germline V gene encodes CDR1 MGHRA and CDR2 YSYEKL. V trimming: 4 bases; J trimming: 0 bases; junction bases outside the gene matches: 6. The CDR3 nucleotides are TGCGCCAGCAGCCCAGTCGGGAGGAGCTCCTACGAGCAGTACTTC. Protein product: CASSPVGRSSYEQYF.

The J gene is TRBJ2-7, the V gene TRBV7-9; the D is unclear. The CDR3 has 12 amino acids. Trimming pared 2 bases from V and 3 bases from J, leaving 5 bases between. Germline CDR1 and CDR2: SEHNR and FQNEAQ (reference sequence). The DNA for the CDR3 is TGTGCCAGCAGCTTACCAAACTACGAGCAGTACTTC. It is translated as CASSLPNYEQYF.

The chain couples TRBV7-9 to TRBJ2-7, with 12 bases identical to TRBD1. The germline CDR1 and CDR2 sequences are SEHNR and FQNEAQ (reference sequence). CDR3 length: 15 amino acids. With 5 bases clipped from V and 5 bases from J, the junction kept 7 bases outside the gene matches. CDR3: CASSNTGTGGNEQYF. In DNA form, the CDR3 reads TGTGCCAGCAGCAACACCGGGACAGGGGGCAACGAGCAGTACTTC.

V usage is TRBV5-1 and J usage is TRBJ2-5, with D maybe TRBD1 (6 bases). Per germline, CDR1 SGHRS and CDR2 YFSETQ. The ends were cut back, 4 bases at V and 1 base at J, with 11 bases in the middle. The CDR3 is made up of 14 amino acids. CDR3 in amino acids: CASSKGHLQETQYF. DNA of the CDR3: TGCGCCAGCAGCAAGGGACACCTCCAAGAGACCCAGTACTTC.

V usage is TRBV28 and J usage is TRBJ2-7; 7 bases are a match to TRBD1. Trimming removed 9 bases from V and 3 bases from J; junction bases left unmatched: 11. The CDR3 runs 14 residues. CDR1 and CDR2 (germline): MDHEN, SYDVKM. CDR3 sequence: CASNFRDSYYEQYF. The CDR3 nucleotides read TGTGCCAGTAACTTCCGGGACAGTTACTACGAGCAGTACTTC. Based on the CDR3 plus reference TRBV28 and TRBJ2-7, the full variable domain is DVKVTQSSRYLVKRTGEKVFLECVQDMDHENMFWYRQDPGLGLRLIYFSYDVKMKEKGDIPEGYSVSREKKERFSLILESASTNQTSMYLCASNFRDSYYEQYFGPGTRLTVT.

V gene TRBV19 combines with J gene TRBJ2-1, with D maybe TRBD1 (6 bases). V lost 4 bases and J lost 7, with 14 bases in between. This CDR3 is 14 amino acids long. The germline CDR1 and CDR2 sequences are LNHDA and SQIVND (reference sequence). The CDR3 nucleotides read TGTGCCAGTAGTACCGCCTCTAGGGGGAATGAGCAGTTCTTC. This gives the protein CASSTASRGNEQFF.

This chain uses TRBV6-1 with TRBJ2-5, with D maybe TRBD2 (5 bases). V was pared by 5 bases and J by 5 bases, with 9 bases between. Germline V lookup: CDR1 MNHNS, CDR2 SASEGT. The CDR3 contains 12 residues. CDR3 sequence reads: CASSLARETQYF. The CDR3 coding sequence is TGTGCCAGCAGTCTAGCCAGGGAGACCCAGTACTTC.

The gene calls are TRBV5-1 and TRBJ1-3; the match to TRBD1 covers 7 bases. Germline CDR1 reads SGHRS; CDR2 reads YFSETQ. The trim removed 4 bases at V and 4 bases at J, leaving 5 bases unmatched. This CDR3 has 14 amino acids. The CDR3 is CASSQTGEGNTIYF. CDR3 coding DNA: TGCGCCAGCAGCCAAACAGGGGAAGGAAACACCATATATTTT.

The table lists this clone with a few counts. The chain combines TRBV9 with TRBJ1-1; the match to TRBD1 covers 7 bases. Per germline, CDR1 SGDLS and CDR2 YYNGEE. The CDR3 consists of 15 residues. J gave up 0 bases and V 3 bases, and 5 bases lay outside the gene matches. CDR3 in DNA: TGTGCCAGCAGCGGACAGGGCCTGATGAACACTGAAGCTTTCTTT. Residues: CASSGQGLMNTEAFF.

The chain recombines TRBV6-1 with TRBJ2-7; D possibly matches TRBD1 or TRBD2 (5 bases each). V shed 6 bases and J shed 5 bases, with 17 bases lying between them. The CDR3 has 14 amino acids. The germline CDR1 and CDR2 sequences are MNHNS and SASEGT. The CDR3 protein is CASRTVGGDDEQYF. The CDR3 DNA is TGTGCCAGCAGAACCGTTGGGGGAGACGACGAGCAGTACTTC.

The table lists this clone with a count of one. The chain combines TRBV18 with TRBJ1-2; no clear D gene. The V gene lost 3 bases and the J gene lost 2 bases, with 13 bases spanning the gap. Germline V gives CDR1 KGHSH, CDR2 LQKENI. The length of the CDR3 is 15 residues. For the CDR3, the DNA is TGTGCCAGCTCACCTCCCGGGAATAGAAACTATGGCTACACCTTC. Amino acids: CASSPPGNRNYGYTF.

V and J are TRBV19 and TRBJ1-2; 7 bases are shared with TRBD1. The CDR3 has 15 amino acids. Germline V gene data show CDR1 as LNHDA and CDR2 as SQIVND (reference sequence). J was trimmed by 3 bases and V by 0 bases; bases with no gene match: 4. CDR3 in amino acids: CASSIDFGTDYGYTF. CDR3 bases: TGTGCCAGTAGTATAGATTTTGGGACAGACTATGGCTACACCTTC.

The genes are TRBV7-2 and TRBJ2-7, with TRBD1 matching over 9 bases. Germline loops: CDR1 SGHTA, CDR2 FQGNSA. With 0 bases clipped from V and 4 bases from J, the junction kept 4 bases outside the gene matches. The CDR3 totals 15 residues. The CDR3 DNA sequence: TGTGCCAGCAGCTTAGCCCTAGGACAGGGGTACGAGCAGTACTTC. Protein sequence: CASSLALGQGYEQYF.

The chain recombines TRBV28 with TRBJ1-5; D not resolved. Per germline, CDR1 MDHEN and CDR2 SYDVKM. This CDR3 region has 14 residues. Trimming pared 8 bases from V and 0 bases from J, leaving 11 bases between. The CDR3, as DNA: TGTGCCAGCGGGTCAGCCTATAGCAATCAGCCCCAGCATTTT. As protein: CASGSAYSNQPQHF.

The chain uses TRBV7-2 and TRBJ2-5; D not resolved. Germline values: CDR1 SGHTA, CDR2 FQGNSA. V lost 1 base and J 4 bases, leaving 4 bases between the germline ends. This CDR3 contains 12 residues. The CDR3 coding sequence is TGTGCCAGCAGCTTAGGTTCAGAGACCCAGTACTTC. This encodes CASSLGSETQYF.

The V and J genes are TRBV9 and TRBJ2-2; no definite D call. The V end lost 4 bases, the J end lost 2 bases, and 3 bases lay between the germline ends. Germline V lookup: CDR1 SGDLS, CDR2 YYNGEE. The CDR3 is made up of 12 amino acids. The CDR3 DNA reads as TGTGCCAGCAGCTTCAACACCGGGGAGCTGTTTTTT. This sequence encodes CASSFNTGELFF. The full variable domain, completed using reference TRBV9 and TRBJ2-2, is DSGVTQTPKHLITATGQRVTLRCSPRSGDLSVYWYQQSLDQGLQFLIQYYNGEERAKGNILERFSAQQFPDLHSELNLSSLELGDSALYFCASSFNTGELFFGEGSRLTVL.